This TCR beta chain was profiled in a study of cytomegalovirus exposure and HLA in healthy donors. As regards this clone: Its specificity is not known.

Study outcomes and limitations: Later analysis revealed greater clonal expansion in HLA-associated TCR beta chains than in equally common others. Common viral pathogens were later found to be apparently linked to several of the most significant clusters. The majority of CMV-associated TCR beta chains were reported as apparently HLA-restricted in a later analysis. Rarity characterized most TCR sequences, yet some public TCRs appeared in many donors.

The PCR used 60 Vbeta and 13 Jbeta primers. Measured with immunoSEQ multiplex PCR; TCRdb has only the in-frame clones, and not every one. Of about 140,000 clones in the sample, about 76% were seen once. The sequence was obtained from a male donor in good health and CMV-seronegative. The sample taken for sequencing was PBMCs.

The CDR3 region is CASIPLGLAGGVTDTQYF. DNA of the CDR3: TGTGCCAGCATACCCCTCGGACTAGCGGGGGGGGTCACAGATACGCAGTATTTT. The chain carries TRBV2 and TRBJ2-3; 15 nucleotides agree with TRBD2. This CDR3 comprises 18 residues. Germline CDR1 SNHLY, CDR2 FYNNEI. Trimming at V came to 7 bases and at J to 2 bases, leaving 10 bases not matched to a gene.